These T cell receptor beta chains were read from a single sample in a study of identical twins. One entry per CDR3 protein results from TCRdb running MiXCR on the 5' RACE reads. In the table there are 350,000 to 450,000 distinct CDR3 sequences, around a sixth of which are singletons. Sequencing was done on a sample of naive T cells sorted from blood. The receptors were sampled from a man between 45 and 60 years old in good health. The CDR3 runs from the conserved cysteine through the conserved F or W. The order of the fields is V gene, D gene, CDR3 protein. The D gene is left open where the match is weak.

V gene: TRBV9
D gene: -
CDR3 protein: CASSASEGKYYEQYF

V gene: TRBV6-1
D gene: TRBD1
CDR3 protein: CASNHYFGQESYSNQPQHF

V gene: TRBV20-1
D gene: -
CDR3 protein: CSAYTLSNTEAFF

V gene: TRBV4-3
D gene: TRBD1
CDR3 protein: CASSHEVRTGPEKLFF

V gene: TRBV28
D gene: -
CDR3 protein: CASSTLASSHHEQYF

V gene: TRBV12-3/TRBV12-4
D gene: -
CDR3 protein: CASSLFLRQGFSYEQYF

V gene: TRBV20-1
D gene: -
CDR3 protein: CSARRDGLSGANVLTF

V gene: TRBV29-1
D gene: TRBD1
CDR3 protein: CSVVYASRGNTGELFF

V gene: TRBV6-2/TRBV6-3
D gene: -
CDR3 protein: CASSYDRLTAVYEQYF

V gene: TRBV27
D gene: TRBD1
CDR3 protein: CASSPTGVGANVLTF

V gene: TRBV25-1
D gene: TRBD2
CDR3 protein: CASSDSTSGSYNEQFF

V gene: TRBV28
D gene: -
CDR3 protein: CASSLLTRNTEAFF

V gene: TRBV7-7
D gene: -
CDR3 protein: CASSSGRGTEAFF

V gene: TRBV12-3/TRBV12-4
D gene: -
CDR3 protein: CASSFDPWRDRPRGRNQPQHF

V gene: TRBV28
D gene: -
CDR3 protein: CASSRVENTEAFF

V gene: TRBV7-7
D gene: -
CDR3 protein: CASSQGVTPPETQYF

V gene: TRBV5-1
D gene: TRBD2
CDR3 protein: CASSPRTSGVTGELFF

V gene: TRBV29-1
D gene: -
CDR3 protein: CSVGNTGELFF

V gene: TRBV6-1
D gene: -
CDR3 protein: CASSRRQYQETQYF

V gene: TRBV20-1
D gene: -
CDR3 protein: CSVGQALYYEQYF

V gene: TRBV5-1
D gene: TRBD1
CDR3 protein: CASSLEGADQPQHF

V gene: TRBV27
D gene: TRBD2
CDR3 protein: CASRLAGASYNEQFF

V gene: TRBV7-2
D gene: -
CDR3 protein: CASSPVWGSSNYGYTF

V gene: TRBV6-5
D gene: TRBD1
CDR3 protein: CASSSNRDRGHEQYF

V gene: TRBV6-5
D gene: TRBD2
CDR3 protein: CASSYGSSGRFDEQFF

V gene: TRBV4-1
D gene: TRBD1
CDR3 protein: CASSQYGTGDQPQHF

V gene: TRBV7-2
D gene: -
CDR3 protein: CASTPRGGYEQYF

V gene: TRBV7-8
D gene: TRBD1
CDR3 protein: CASSLGTGGGYEQYF

V gene: TRBV20-1
D gene: TRBD2
CDR3 protein: CSATLTSGITYEQYF

V gene: TRBV18
D gene: -
CDR3 protein: CASSPSVGAGADEQYF

V gene: TRBV4-3
D gene: TRBD2
CDR3 protein: CASSQLAGGYNEQFF

V gene: TRBV18
D gene: TRBD1
CDR3 protein: CASSQQGPPPETQYF

V gene: TRBV7-2
D gene: -
CDR3 protein: CASSSLGVEEETQYF

V gene: TRBV7-2
D gene: TRBD1
CDR3 protein: CASSSRQGLEEQYF

V gene: TRBV7-2
D gene: TRBD2
CDR3 protein: CASSTSGSVADTQYF

V gene: TRBV29-1
D gene: -
CDR3 protein: CSVDLAEPLETQYF

V gene: TRBV25-1
D gene: -
CDR3 protein: CASSDSPTNEKLFF

V gene: TRBV5-1
D gene: -
CDR3 protein: CASSLPEETQYF

V gene: TRBV28
D gene: -
CDR3 protein: CAAGHGGYEQYF

V gene: TRBV7-2
D gene: -
CDR3 protein: CASTLRTGRGDTQYF

V gene: TRBV10-3
D gene: TRBD2
CDR3 protein: CAISEWITSGRVTDTQYF

V gene: TRBV20-1
D gene: TRBD2
CDR3 protein: CSARDRLAGVSYNEQFF

V gene: TRBV5-1
D gene: -
CDR3 protein: CASSLSNPNEKLFF

V gene: TRBV5-1
D gene: TRBD1
CDR3 protein: CASSLEQGISIEAFF

V gene: TRBV3-1
D gene: TRBD2
CDR3 protein: CASSQRGLAGLAKNIQYF